A single sample is the source of the 15 T cell receptor beta chains below, sequenced in a study of T cell responses to AZD1222 COVID-19 vaccine. Sequencing used immunoSEQ multiplex PCR; TCRdb keeps in-frame clones, though not all of them. This table has tens of thousands of clones, 84% appearing once. The specimen comprised peripheral blood, sampled on day 0 of AZD1222 vaccination. These TCRs come from an adult in good health.

The chain combines TRBV28 with TRBJ1-2; no clear D. The CDR3 runs to 14 residues. The V end was cut by 5 bases, the J end by 4 bases, with 14 bases between. CDR1 and CDR2 from the germline V gene are MDHEN and SYDVKM. The CDR3 region has the DNA TGTGCCAGCAGTCCCGCTCCGTTTAGCTATGGCTACACCTTC. It encodes CASSPAPFSYGYTF.

V usage is TRBV7-2 and J usage is TRBJ1-6; 9 nucleotides line up with TRBD1. CDR3 length: 15 amino acids. CDR1 SGHTA and CDR2 FQGNSA come from the germline V gene. V lost 0 bases to trimming and J lost 10 bases; unmatched junction nucleotides: 4. As DNA, the CDR3 is TGTGCCAGCAGCTTAGCGTACAGGGGGCGGTCACCCCTCCACTTT. This codes for CASSLAYRGRSPLHF.

J is TRBJ2-5 and V is TRBV3-1 (or the pseudogene TRBV3-2), with unresolved D. There are 15 residues in the CDR3. Trimming took 1 base from V and 1 from J, leaving 10 bases between them. Germline V gene lookup returns CDR1 LGHDT and CDR2 YNNKEL (reference sequence). CDR3 loop: CASSQGGRFQETQYF. CDR3 sequence (DNA): TGTGCCAGCAGCCAAGGCGGACGATTCCAAGAGACCCAGTACTTC.

Only one count was recorded for this clone. The rearrangement uses TRBV5-4 and TRBJ2-3; 8 nucleotides align to TRBD1. The junction had 4 bases not matched to a gene; V was cut back by 3 bases and J by 1 base. The CDR3 is made up of 15 amino acids. The germline CDR1 and CDR2 sequences are SGHNT and YYREEE (reference sequence). The CDR3 is CASSSTGAGTDTQYF. CDR3 nucleotide sequence: TGTGCCAGCAGCTCGACAGGGGCAGGCACAGATACGCAGTATTTT.

This clone was found a few times. V usage is TRBV10-2 and J usage is TRBJ2-5; 7 bases fit TRBD2. The CDR3 is 14 residues long. After removal of 3 bases from V and 3 bases from J, the junction contained 4 bases not matched to a gene. CDR1 is WSHSY and CDR2 is SAAADI in the germline V gene. The CDR3 region has the DNA TGCGCCAGCAGTGATTGGCGGGGGAAAGAGACCCAGTACTTC. Translation: CASSDWRGKETQYF.

The chain couples TRBV7-6 to TRBJ2-5; no definite D call. Germline CDR1 SGHVS, CDR2 FNYEAQ. There are 17 residues in the CDR3. Trimming left V 2 bases short and J 1 base short, with 17 bases between. Here the CDR3 reads CASSLSVRRSAQETQYF. The CDR3 DNA sequence: TGTGCCAGCAGCTTATCTGTTCGTCGTTCAGCCCAAGAGACCCAGTACTTC.

The chain carries TRBV3-1 (or the pseudogene TRBV3-2) and TRBJ1-1; D is unclear. CDR1 LGHDT and CDR2 YNNKEL come from the germline V gene (reference sequence). The CDR3 contains 15 residues. V was shortened by 5 bases and J by 2 bases, with 15 bases between the two germline ends. CDR3 DNA sequence: TGTGCCAGCAGCTACGCTGCGGGAGCCAACACTGAAGCTTTCTTT. Its protein product is CASSYAAGANTEAFF.

This chain links TRBV10-3 with TRBJ2-4, with D hard to call. CDR3 size: 15 residues. Per the germline V gene, CDR1 is ENHRY and CDR2 is SYGVKD. Trimming removed 3 bases from V and 0 bases from J, with 9 bases in between. The chain's CDR3 is CAISDWRKAKNIQYF. CDR3 nucleotides: TGTGCCATCAGTGATTGGCGGAAAGCCAAAAACATTCAGTACTTC.

V gene TRBV28 combines with J gene TRBJ2-5; 14 bases agree with TRBD2. CDR3 length: 17 amino acids. The V and J ends lost 4 bases and 1 base, in that order; junction bases with no gene match: 5. Germline CDR1 reads MDHEN; CDR2 reads SYDVKM. The CDR3 DNA reads TGTGCCAGCAGTTCAGGACTAGCGGGGGGTGGCCAAGAGACCCAGTACTTC. Protein: CASSSGLAGGGQETQYF.

This chain connects TRBV7-9 to TRBJ1-1; 8 nucleotides agree with TRBD1. CDR3 length: 15 amino acids. From germline, CDR1 is SEHNR and CDR2 FQNEAQ (reference sequence). The V gene end was trimmed by 5 bases and the J gene end by 7 bases; junction bases not matched to a gene: 12. CDR3 DNA: TGTGCCAGCAGCCTCCCAGGGGGCGCAAGGGTTGAAGCTTTCTTT. Translation: CASSLPGGARVEAFF.

This sequence joins TRBV5-4 and TRBJ1-2; perhaps TRBD1 as D (5 bases). The V end was cut by 4 bases, the J end by 2 bases, with 12 bases between. The CDR3 runs 14 residues. Germline CDR1 and CDR2: SGHNT and YYREEE (reference sequence). The CDR3 nucleotides read TGTGCCAGCAGCGTACAGACAGAGAACTATGGCTACACCTTC. Encoded protein: CASSVQTENYGYTF.

The chain combines TRBV28 with TRBJ1-5, with TRBD1 matching 8 bases. CDR3 size: 17 residues. Germline-derived CDR1 and CDR2 are MDHEN and SYDVKM. Trimming took 3 bases from V and 0 from J; bases not matched to a gene: 7. CDR3 DNA: TGTGCCAGCAGTTTTGGCCAGGGGGCCGATAGCAATCAGCCCCAGCATTTT. This translates into CASSFGQGADSNQPQHF.

This sequence joins TRBV11-2 and TRBJ1-4, with D tentatively TRBD1 (6 bases). Germline assignment: CDR1 SGHAT and CDR2 FQNNGV. CDR3 length: 15 residues. V was trimmed by 2 bases and J by 2 bases, leaving 9 bases between them. The CDR3 region is CASSLSGATNEKLFF. The CDR3, as DNA: TGTGCCAGCAGCTTATCAGGGGCGACTAATGAAAAACTGTTTTTT.

This clone occurred once. The chain is built from TRBV30 and TRBJ1-2, with a possible D match to TRBD1 (5 bases). CDR3 length: 14 residues. Germline CDR1 GTSNPN, CDR2 SVGIG (reference sequence). Trimming pared 4 bases from V and 2 bases from J, leaving 14 bases between. Here the CDR3 reads CAWIRGRMNYGYTF. The DNA for the CDR3 is TGTGCCTGGATAAGGGGACGGATGAACTATGGCTACACCTTC. Using reference TRBV30 and TRBJ1-2 for the parts outside the CDR3, the full variable domain is SQTIHQWPATLVQPVGSPLSLECTVEGTSNPNLYWYRQAAGRGLQLLFYSVGIGQISSEVPQNLSASRPQDRQFILSSKKLLLSDSGFYLCAWIRGRMNYGYTFGSGTRLTVV.

This chain links TRBV28 with TRBJ1-6; maybe TRBD1 (5 bases). The CDR3 length is 12 residues. CDR1 and CDR2 from the germline V gene are MDHEN and SYDVKM. V was pared by 6 bases and J by 10 bases, with 10 bases between. CDR3 coding DNA: TGTGCCAGCAGACCGTCAGGGTCACCCCTCCACTTT. It translates to CASRPSGSPLHF.